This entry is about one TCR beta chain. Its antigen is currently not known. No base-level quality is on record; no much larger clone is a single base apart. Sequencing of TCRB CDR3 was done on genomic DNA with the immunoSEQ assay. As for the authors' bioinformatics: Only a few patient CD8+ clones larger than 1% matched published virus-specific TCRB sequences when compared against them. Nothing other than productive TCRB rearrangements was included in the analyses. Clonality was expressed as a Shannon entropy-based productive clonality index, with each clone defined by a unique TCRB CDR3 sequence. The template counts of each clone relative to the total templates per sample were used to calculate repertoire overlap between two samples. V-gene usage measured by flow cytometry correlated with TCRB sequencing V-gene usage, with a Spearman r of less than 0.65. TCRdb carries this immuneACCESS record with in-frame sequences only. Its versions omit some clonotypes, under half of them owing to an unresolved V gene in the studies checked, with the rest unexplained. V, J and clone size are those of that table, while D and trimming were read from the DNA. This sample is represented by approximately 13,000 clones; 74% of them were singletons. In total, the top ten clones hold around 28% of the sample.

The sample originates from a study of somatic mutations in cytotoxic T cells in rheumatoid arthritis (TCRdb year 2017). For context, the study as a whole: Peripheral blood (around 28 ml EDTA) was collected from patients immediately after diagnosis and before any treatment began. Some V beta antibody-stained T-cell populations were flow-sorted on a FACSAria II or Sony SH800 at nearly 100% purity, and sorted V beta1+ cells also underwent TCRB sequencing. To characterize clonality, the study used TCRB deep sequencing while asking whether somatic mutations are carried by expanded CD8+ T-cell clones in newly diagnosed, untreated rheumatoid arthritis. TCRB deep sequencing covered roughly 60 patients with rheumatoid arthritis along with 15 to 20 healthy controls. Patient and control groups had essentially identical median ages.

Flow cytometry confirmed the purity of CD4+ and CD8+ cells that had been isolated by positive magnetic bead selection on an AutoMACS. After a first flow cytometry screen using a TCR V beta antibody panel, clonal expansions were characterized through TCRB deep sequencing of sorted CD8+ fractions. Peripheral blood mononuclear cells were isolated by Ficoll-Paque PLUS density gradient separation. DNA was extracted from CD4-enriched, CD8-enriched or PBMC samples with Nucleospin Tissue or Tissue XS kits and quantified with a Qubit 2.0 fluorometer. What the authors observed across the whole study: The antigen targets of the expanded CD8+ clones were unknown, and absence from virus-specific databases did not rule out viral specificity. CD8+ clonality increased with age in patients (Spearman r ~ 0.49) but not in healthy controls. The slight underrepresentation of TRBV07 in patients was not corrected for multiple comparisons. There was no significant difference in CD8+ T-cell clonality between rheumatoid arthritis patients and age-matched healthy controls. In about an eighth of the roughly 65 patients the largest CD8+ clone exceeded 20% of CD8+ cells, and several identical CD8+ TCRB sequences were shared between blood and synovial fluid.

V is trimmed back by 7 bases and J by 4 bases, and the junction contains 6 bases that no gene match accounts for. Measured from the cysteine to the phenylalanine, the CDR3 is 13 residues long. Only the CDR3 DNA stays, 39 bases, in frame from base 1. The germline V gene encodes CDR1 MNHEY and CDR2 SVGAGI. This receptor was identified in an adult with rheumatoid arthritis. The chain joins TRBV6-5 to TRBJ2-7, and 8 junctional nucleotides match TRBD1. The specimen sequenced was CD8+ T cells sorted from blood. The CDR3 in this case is CASKAQGVYEQYF. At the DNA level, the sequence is TGTGCCAGCAAGGCACAGGGGGTTTACGAGCAGTACTTC.